The following is a T cell receptor (beta chain) sequence with its context. As yet, its antigen is unknown. The sample originates from a study of shared clonotypes between healthy human individuals. Study results and caveats: A small donor pool kept down the genetic and exposure-history diversity that was represented.

This CDR3 spans 16 amino acids. Unmatched junction bases numbered 0, after V lost 0 bases and J lost 4 bases. Germline V gene lookup returns CDR1 SGHAT and CDR2 FQDESV (reference sequence). Sequencing was performed with immunoSEQ multiplex PCR; in TCRdb, only in-frame clones are kept and a portion is missing. In the table there are more than 400,000 clones, about 72% of which are singletons. Nashville, Tennessee was home to all donors, who were Caucasian adults. The TCR comes from a woman aged 40-49 years in good health. Some clones in this sample may be carry-over from other donors' samples. This rearrangement joins TRBV11-1 to TRBJ2-2; TRBD2 agrees at 12 bases. The sample consisted of PBMCs. The CDR3 loop reads CASSLATSGGTGELFF. For the CDR3, the DNA is TGTGCCAGCAGCTTAGCGACTAGCGGGGGCACCGGGGAGCTGTTTTTT.